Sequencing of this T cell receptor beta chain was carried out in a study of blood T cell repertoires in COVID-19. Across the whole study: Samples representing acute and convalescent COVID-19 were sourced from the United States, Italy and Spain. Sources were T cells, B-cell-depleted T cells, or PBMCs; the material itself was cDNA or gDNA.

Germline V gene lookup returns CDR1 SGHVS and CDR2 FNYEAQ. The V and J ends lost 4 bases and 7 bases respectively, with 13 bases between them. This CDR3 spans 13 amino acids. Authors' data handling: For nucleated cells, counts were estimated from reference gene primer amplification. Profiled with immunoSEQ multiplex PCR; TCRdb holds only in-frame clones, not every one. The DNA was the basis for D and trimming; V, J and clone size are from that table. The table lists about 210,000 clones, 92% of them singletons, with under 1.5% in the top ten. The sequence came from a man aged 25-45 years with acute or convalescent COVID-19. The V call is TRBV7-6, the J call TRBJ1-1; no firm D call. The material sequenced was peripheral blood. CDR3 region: CASSYNGYGEAFF. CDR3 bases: TGTGCCAGCAGCTATAACGGGTACGGTGAAGCTTTCTTT.